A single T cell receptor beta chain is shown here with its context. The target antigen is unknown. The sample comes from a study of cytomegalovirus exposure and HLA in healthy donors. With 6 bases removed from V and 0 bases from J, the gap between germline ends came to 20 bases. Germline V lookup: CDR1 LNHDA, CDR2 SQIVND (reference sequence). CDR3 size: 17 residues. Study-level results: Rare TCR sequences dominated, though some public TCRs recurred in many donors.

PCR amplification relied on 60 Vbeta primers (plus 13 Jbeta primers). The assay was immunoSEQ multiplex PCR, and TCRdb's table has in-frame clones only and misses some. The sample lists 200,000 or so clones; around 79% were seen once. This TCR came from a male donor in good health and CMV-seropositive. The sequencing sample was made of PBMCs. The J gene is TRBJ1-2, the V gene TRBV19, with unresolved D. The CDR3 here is CASSLVQSSVANYGYTF. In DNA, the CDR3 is TGTGCCAGTAGCTTGGTACAGTCCTCCGTTGCTAACTATGGCTACACCTTC.